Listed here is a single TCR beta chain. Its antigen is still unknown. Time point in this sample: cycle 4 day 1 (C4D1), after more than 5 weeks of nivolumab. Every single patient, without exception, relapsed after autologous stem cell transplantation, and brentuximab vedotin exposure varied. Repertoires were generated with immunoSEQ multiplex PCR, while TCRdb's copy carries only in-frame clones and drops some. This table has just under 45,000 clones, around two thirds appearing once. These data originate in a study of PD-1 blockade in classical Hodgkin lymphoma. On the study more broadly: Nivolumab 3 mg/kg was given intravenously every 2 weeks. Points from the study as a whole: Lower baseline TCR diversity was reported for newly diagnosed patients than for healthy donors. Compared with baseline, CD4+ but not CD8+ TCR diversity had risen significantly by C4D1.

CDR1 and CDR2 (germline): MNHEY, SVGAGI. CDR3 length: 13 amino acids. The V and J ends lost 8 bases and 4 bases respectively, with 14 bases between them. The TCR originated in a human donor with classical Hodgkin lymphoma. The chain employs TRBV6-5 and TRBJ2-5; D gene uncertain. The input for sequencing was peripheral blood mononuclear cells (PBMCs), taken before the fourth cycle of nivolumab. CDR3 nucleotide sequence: TGTGCCAGCTGGGCGGTGAATCCAGAGACCCAGTACTTC. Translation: CASWAVNPETQYF.